These 20 T cell receptor beta chains were all obtained from the same sample, sequenced in a study of Tregs in tolerant kidney transplant recipients (dated by TCRdb to between 2019 and 2020). The method was the immunoSEQ multiplex PCR assay. TCRdb took this table from immuneACCESS and kept in-frame rearrangements with V and J called. Such tables lack part of the clones; where checked against another copy, unresolved V genes explain under half of the gap, and the rest is unexplained. Present in this sample are about 66,000 clones, around 90% of which were seen just once. The top ten hold roughly 9.7% of the sample. Sample time point, as interpreted from the label and publication: blood sample drawn before combined kidney and bone marrow transplant. Sequencing was performed on CD8+ T cells from blood, taken before the transplant. These receptors were collected from a human donor who received a combined kidney and bone marrow transplant.

The genes are TRBV11-2 and TRBJ2-7, with 7 bases fitting TRBD1. Germline lookup yields CDR1 SGHAT and CDR2 FQNNGV. V trimming: 3 bases; J trimming: 3 bases; junction bases outside the gene matches: 2. The CDR3 is 13 amino acids. The CDR3 here is CASSLGQFYEQYF. In DNA form, the CDR3 reads TGTGCCAGCAGCTTGGGACAGTTCTACGAGCAGTACTTC.

The J gene is TRBJ1-1, the V gene TRBV29-1; tentative D call: TRBD1 (5 bases). Trimming left V 2 bases short and J 7 bases short, with 5 bases between. Germline V lookup: CDR1 SQVTM, CDR2 ANQGSEA. The CDR3 contains 10 residues. The CDR3 reads CSVERGEAFF. The CDR3 DNA reads as TGCAGCGTTGAAAGGGGTGAAGCTTTCTTT.

This clone has a handful of counts. This rearrangement joins TRBV2 to TRBJ1-4; the match to TRBD1 covers 7 bases. The V gene end was trimmed by 10 bases and the J gene end by 5 bases; junction bases not matched to a gene: 7. CDR1 and CDR2 (germline): SNHLY, FYNNEI. This CDR3 comprises 13 residues. As DNA, the CDR3 is TGTGCCACGCAGGGGGGCGGAAATGAAAAACTGTTTTTT. This encodes CATQGGGNEKLFF.

The rearrangement links TRBV2 to TRBJ2-7, with TRBD2 matching 12 bases. With V trimmed by 3 bases and J by 4 bases, 7 bases remained unmatched. The CDR3 loop spans 16 amino acids. The germline CDR1 and CDR2 sequences are SNHLY and FYNNEI. The DNA of the CDR3 is TGTGCCAGCAGTGATGCGACTAGCGGGAGAACTTACGAGCAGTACTTC. Its protein product is CASSDATSGRTYEQYF.

CDR3 sequence (DNA): TGCGCCAGCAGCCAAGACACTCGGGGTGTCACTGAAGCTTTCTTT. This sequence encodes CASSQDTRGVTEAFF. The chain links TRBV4-1 to TRBJ1-1; D not resolved. This CDR3 is built from 15 residues. Germline assignment: CDR1 MGHRA and CDR2 YSYEKL. V dropped 0 bases and J dropped 4 bases, with 12 bases sitting between them.

This clone was detected once. This sequence joins TRBV18 and TRBJ1-4, with 10 bases aligning to TRBD1. Germline values: CDR1 KGHSH, CDR2 LQKENI. This CDR3 has 18 residues. V gave up 1 base and J gave up 0 bases; unmatched junction bases: 5. CDR3 sequence reads: CASSPRQGAFATNEKLFF. The DNA of the CDR3 is TGTGCCAGCTCACCACGACAGGGGGCGTTTGCAACTAATGAAAAACTGTTTTTT.

This chain uses TRBV9 with TRBJ1-3; the D is unclear. Germline CDR1 SGDLS, CDR2 YYNGEE. The V end was cut by 2 bases, the J end by 7 bases, with 16 bases between. This CDR3 has 15 residues. The CDR3 DNA is TGTGCCAGCAGCGTCGGTGGCAGGCAATCTAACACCATATATTTT. It translates to CASSVGGRQSNTIYF.

CDR3 DNA sequence: TGTGCCGCCACCCCGGGGAGCCGCACAGATACGCAGTATTTT. The encoded protein is CAATPGSRTDTQYF. This chain joins TRBV10-3 and TRBJ2-3; TRBD2 might be the D (5 bases). Per germline, CDR1 ENHRY and CDR2 SYGVKD. The CDR3 is made up of 14 amino acids. With 11 bases removed from V and 1 base from J, the gap between germline ends came to 16 bases.

The chain is built from TRBV19 and TRBJ2-7; the D gene is possibly TRBD2 (6 bases). CDR3 length equals 16 residues. Germline loops: CDR1 LNHDA, CDR2 SQIVND (reference sequence). Trimming took 9 bases from V and 0 from J, leaving 21 bases between them. The CDR3 is CASRASRDFLSYEQYF. Written as DNA, the CDR3 is TGTGCCAGCAGAGCCAGCCGGGACTTTCTCTCCTACGAGCAGTACTTC.

The chain has TRBV15 and TRBJ2-2; no clear D. The CDR3 spans 14 residues. CDR1 and CDR2 from the germline V gene are LNHNV and YYDKDF (reference sequence). Trimming left V 5 bases short and J 1 base short, with 8 bases between. CDR3 DNA: TGTGCCACCAGCGTCAGAAAGAACACCGGGGAGCTGTTTTTT. Encoded protein: CATSVRKNTGELFF.

This clone is termed medium-sized. The V call is TRBV28, the J call TRBJ2-7, with D unclear. V was clipped by 4 bases and J by 0 bases, with 10 bases between them. The CDR3 extends over 14 amino acids. CDR1 is MDHEN and CDR2 is SYDVKM in the germline V gene. The CDR3 sequence is CASSSHIPSYEQYF. The DNA of the CDR3 is TGTGCCAGCAGTTCCCACATACCCTCCTACGAGCAGTACTTC.

The V call is TRBV27, the J call TRBJ2-7; D may be TRBD1 (6 bases). V shed 6 bases and J shed 7 bases, with 19 bases lying between them. The CDR3 runs to 14 residues. CDR1 MNHEY and CDR2 SMNVEV come from the germline V gene (reference sequence). Here the CDR3 DNA reads TGTGCCAGCAGACCACAGGGTTTATCTCAAGAGCAGTACTTC. Translation: CASRPQGLSQEQYF.

V and J are TRBV4-3 and TRBJ2-1; D possibly corresponds to TRBD1 (6 bases). With 3 bases removed from V and 0 bases from J, the gap between germline ends came to 18 bases. CDR1 LGHNA and CDR2 YSLEER come from the germline V gene. The CDR3 is 18 amino acids. CDR3 coding DNA: TGCGCCAGCAGCCATTACGCGGACCAGGGGTACTCCTACAATGAGCAGTTCTTC. Its protein product is CASSHYADQGYSYNEQFF.

This chain joins TRBV2 and TRBJ2-5, with unresolved D. The germline CDR1 and CDR2 sequences are SNHLY and FYNNEI. This CDR3 has 15 amino acids. V was clipped by 4 bases and J by 1 base, with 13 bases between them. CDR3 region: CASSAIQAIQETQYF. The DNA of the CDR3 is TGTGCCAGCAGTGCTATCCAGGCGATCCAAGAGACCCAGTACTTC. The full variable domain, rest sourced from reference TRBV2 and TRBJ2-5, is EPEVTQTPSHQVTQMGQEVILRCVPISNHLYFYWYRQILGQKVEFLVSFYNNEISEKSEIFDDQFSVERPDGSNFTLKIRSTKLEDSAMYFCASSAIQAIQETQYFGPGTRLLVL.

This clone has more than one count but fewer than ten. The J gene is TRBJ2-1, the V gene TRBV19, with D tentatively TRBD2 (5 bases). The V end lost 5 bases, the J end lost 6 bases, and 8 bases lay between the germline ends. This CDR3 has 12 amino acids. The germline gives CDR1 LNHDA, CDR2 SQIVND (reference sequence). The CDR3 DNA reads TGTGCCAGTAGTTTGGGGAGCAATGAGCAGTTCTTC. Its protein product is CASSLGSNEQFF.

The chain couples TRBV5-6 to TRBJ2-7, with a tentative D call TRBD2 (5 bases). The CDR3 is 16 amino acids. Germline V gene sequence: CDR1 SGHDT, CDR2 YYEEEE. The V and J ends lost 2 bases and 2 bases respectively, with 17 bases between them. CDR3 nucleotides: TGTGCCAGCAGCTTCGCCGGGATCCTCCCTCCCTACGAGCAGTACTTC. Protein product: CASSFAGILPPYEQYF.

CDR3 residues: CASSYEWNRINTEAFF. The CDR3 nucleotides are TGTGCCAGCAGTTACGAGTGGAACAGGATTAACACTGAAGCTTTCTTT. The chain couples TRBV6-5 to TRBJ1-1; the D gene is possibly TRBD1 (5 bases). V lost 2 bases, J lost 2 bases, and 15 bases lay in between. CDR1 and CDR2 from the germline V gene are MNHEY and SVGAGI. This CDR3 region has 16 residues.

This clone was counted a single time. This rearrangement joins TRBV4-1 to TRBJ2-7; tentative D call: TRBD2 (6 bases). V dropped 3 bases and J dropped 2 bases, with 11 bases sitting between them. CDR3 length: 14 residues. The germline V gene encodes CDR1 MGHRA and CDR2 YSYEKL. The CDR3 DNA sequence: TGCGCCAGCAGCCAGAGGGACTCGGCCTACGAGCAGTACTTC. Amino acid sequence: CASSQRDSAYEQYF.

The chain is built from TRBV27 and TRBJ2-7; D is unresolved. Germline values: CDR1 MNHEY, CDR2 SMNVEV (reference sequence). The CDR3 consists of 13 residues. V lost 1 base and J 3 bases, leaving 7 bases between the germline ends. This CDR3 is CASSLLSSYEQYF. In DNA form, the CDR3 reads TGTGCCAGCAGTTTATTGTCTAGCTACGAGCAGTACTTC.

There are a few counts of this clone. The rearrangement joins TRBV7-9 to TRBJ2-7; weak D call: TRBD1 (6 bases). Germline values: CDR1 SEHNR, CDR2 FQNEAQ (reference sequence). This CDR3 is built from 13 residues. V was clipped by 5 bases and J by 1 base, with 9 bases between them. CDR3 region: CASSPGQSYEQYF. CDR3 sequence (DNA): TGTGCCAGCAGCCCCGGACAGTCCTACGAGCAGTACTTC. The full variable domain, completed using reference TRBV7-9 and TRBJ2-7, is DTGVSQNPRHKITKRGQNVTFRCDPISEHNRLYWYRQTLGQGPEFLTYFQNEAQLEKSRLLSDRFSAERPKGSFSTLEIQRTEQGDSAMYLCASSPGQSYEQYFGPGTRLTVT.